The rows below give T cell receptor beta chains drawn from one sample of a study of CD8 T cells in ankylosing spondylitis. TCRdb analysed the 5' RACE reads with MiXCR anew, one entry per CDR3 protein. This table holds 200,000 or so distinct CDR3 sequences, about a quarter found once. Sequencing was done on a sample of blood, either unsorted or a sorted T cell fraction (not recorded which). These receptors came from a male donor with ankylosing spondylitis or in good health (not recorded which). CDR3s include the opening cysteine and the closing phenylalanine or tryptophan. The D gene is left open where the match is weak. Size is stated for part of the rows, as once, few or many counts, or as a class when the clone is expanded.

j_gene | d_gene | v_gene | abundance | CDR3nt | CDR3aa
TRBJ2-5 | NA | TRBV6-1 | few | TGTGCCAGCGGTGGACTACGGGAGACCCAGTACTTC | CASGGLRETQYF
TRBJ1-5 | NA | TRBV9 | NA | TGTGCCAGCAGCGTAGGGTTCAGGGTCAATCAGCCCCAGCATTTT | CASSVGFRVNQPQHF
TRBJ2-7 | NA | TRBV13 | NA | TGTGCCAGCAGCCCGCGGGGATTTGGGCAGGGGGTAAAGAGAGGCCGGAGCGAGCAGTACTTC | CASSPRGFGQGVKRGRSEQYF
TRBJ1-6 | TRBD1 | TRBV12-3/TRBV12-4 | NA | TGTGCCAGCACCCATCGGACAGGGGATAATTCACCCCTCCACTTT | CASTHRTGDNSPLHF
TRBJ2-5 | NA | TRBV20-1 | many | TGCAGTGCTCTTCTGGTGGTAGCGGAGGAGACCCAGTACTTC | CSALLVVAEETQYF
TRBJ1-6 | NA | TRBV5-1 | few | TGCGCCAGCAGCTTGGAAGTCTCTGGGAATTCACCCCTCCACTTT | CASSLEVSGNSPLHF
TRBJ1-1 | NA | TRBV9 | many | TGTGCCAGCAGCGGTCAGGGGTGGAGCACTGAAGCTTTCTTT | CASSGQGWSTEAFF
TRBJ2-5 | NA | TRBV5-1 | NA | TGCGCCAGCAGCAAGTCAGGGCGGGGACAAGAGACCCAGTACTTC | CASSKSGRGQETQYF
TRBJ2-7 | NA | TRBV7-9 | many | TGTGCCAGCAGCCCCGGGACTGAGACCTACGAGCAGTACTTC | CASSPGTETYEQYF
TRBJ1-1 | TRBD1 | TRBV5-1 | NA | TGCGCCAGCAGCCCAGGGACGGACAGGGGCACTGAAGCTTTCTTT | CASSPGTDRGTEAFF
TRBJ2-1 | TRBD2 | TRBV7-2 | NA | TGTGCCAGCAGCTTAACGCCAACTAGCGGAGAGAAGCAGTTCTTC | CASSLTPTSGEKQFF
TRBJ2-2 | NA | TRBV7-9 | many | TGTGCCAGCAGCCCGGGACTGAACACCGGGGAGCTGTTTTTT | CASSPGLNTGELFF
TRBJ1-4 | NA | TRBV5-1 | NA | TGCGCCAGCAGCTGGGACGTCGCTAATGGAAAGCTGTTTTTT | CASSWDVANGKLFF
TRBJ2-1 | TRBD2 | TRBV11-1 | few | TGTGCCAGCAGCTCCGGGACTAGCGGGAGTAGGGATGAGCAGTTCTTC | CASSSGTSGSRDEQFF
TRBJ1-4 | NA | TRBV5-5 | NA | TGTGCCAGCAGCTTGGGAGTGGGAAAAGAAAAACTGTTTTTT | CASSLGVGKEKLFF
TRBJ2-1 | NA | TRBV20-1 | many | TGCAGTGCTAGTTTACGGGATGAGCAGTTCTTC | CSASLRDEQFF
TRBJ1-4 | TRBD1 | TRBV5-6 | NA | TGTGCCAGCAGCCTCTCAGGGACAGGGTTTGTTGGAGATGAAAAACTGTTTTTT | CASSLSGTGFVGDEKLFF
TRBJ2-7 | TRBD2 | TRBV20-1 | NA | TGCAGTGCTAGAGATCGTGGGTGGGAGGGCTTGTACGAGCAGTACTTC | CSARDRGWEGLYEQYF
TRBJ2-7 | NA | TRBV6-5 | many | TGTGCCAGCAGTTACGCTTTGGTGGGGGGAGCCTACGAGCAGTACTTC | CASSYALVGGAYEQYF
TRBJ2-1 | NA | TRBV20-1 | many | TGCAGTGTAAGAGTCAGGGATGAGCAGTTCTTC | CSVRVRDEQFF
TRBJ2-1 | NA | TRBV4-1 | many | TGCGCCAGCAGCCACGCCCTGGCGGACAGGGAGGGCAATGAGCAGTTCTTC | CASSHALADREGNEQFF
TRBJ2-3 | NA | TRBV25-1 | NA | TGTGCCAGCAGCCAGGCGGGCACGGGGACAGATACGCAGTATTTT | CASSQAGTGTDTQYF
TRBJ1-1 | TRBD1 | TRBV20-1 | many | TGCAGTGCTAGGGCCACAGGGGGGAACACTGAAGCTTTCTTT | CSARATGGNTEAFF
TRBJ2-1 | TRBD2 | TRBV3-1 | NA | TGTGCCAGCAGCCAAGATAGATTTGCTAGCGGGCCATCCTACAATGAGCAGTTCTTC | CASSQDRFASGPSYNEQFF
TRBJ2-4 | TRBD1 | TRBV4-1 | many | TGCGCCAGCAGCCAAGAAGGGACAGGGAGGGCGCACATTCAGTACTTC | CASSQEGTGRAHIQYF
TRBJ2-2 | TRBD2 | TRBV27 | NA | TGTGCCAGCAAAAGGAGCGGGACCCCCGGGGAGCTGTTTTTT | CASKRSGTPGELFF
TRBJ2-7 | TRBD2 | TRBV20-1 | many | TGCAGTGCTAGAGATCTAGCGGGAGCTTACGAGCAGTACTTC | CSARDLAGAYEQYF
TRBJ2-7 | NA | TRBV29-1 | many | TGCAGCGTTGAAATAGGTTCTACCTACGAGCAGTACTTC | CSVEIGSTYEQYF
TRBJ2-5 | TRBD1 | TRBV29-1 | many | TGCAGTACCGGGACAGGGGTTGGAGAGACCCAGTACTTC | CSTGTGVGETQYF
TRBJ2-5 | TRBD2 | TRBV20-1 | NA | TGCAGTGCTAGAGATGAGCTAGCGGGAGAGACCCAGTACTTC | CSARDELAGETQYF
TRBJ2-3 | NA | TRBV6-2/TRBV6-3 | many | TGTGCCAGCAACCCTAGCGCTGCGTTACGAACCACAGATACGCAGTATTTT | CASNPSAALRTTDTQYF
TRBJ2-5 | NA | TRBV29-1 | NA | TGCAGCGTTGGCAGGGGGGTCTATGAGACCCAGTACTTC | CSVGRGVYETQYF
TRBJ1-2 | NA | TRBV20-1 | many | TGCAGTGCTCCGCCAAACTATGGCTACACCTTC | CSAPPNYGYTF
TRBJ2-5 | TRBD2 | TRBV20-1 | NA | TGCAGTGCCCCCTCGGCGGGAGAAGGCGAGGAGACCCAGTACTTC | CSAPSAGEGEETQYF
TRBJ2-3 | TRBD2 | TRBV20-1 | once | TGCAGTGCTGGGTCGTTCGGTCAGCCTCGCGGGGGTACGCAGTATTTT | CSAGSFGQPRGGTQYF
TRBJ2-1 | NA | TRBV20-1 | few | TGCAGTGCTAGTACACTCATTGGCAGCTCGGCCTACAATGAGCAGTTCTTC | CSASTLIGSSAYNEQFF
TRBJ2-5 | NA | TRBV20-1 | few | TGCAGTGCTAGCAGTGATAGCGGAGCGACCCAGTACTTC | CSASSDSGATQYF
TRBJ2-1 | NA | TRBV20-1 | NA | TGCAGTGCTAGTATTATCGGGTTCAATGAGCAGTTCTTC | CSASIIGFNEQFF
TRBJ1-1 | TRBD1 | TRBV12-3/TRBV12-4 | NA | TGTGCCAGCGACTCTCAGGGGGATGAAGCTTTCTTT | CASDSQGDEAFF
TRBJ2-1 | NA | TRBV24-1 | many | TGTGCCACCAGTGACACCGGGATCAATGAGCAGTTCTTC | CATSDTGINEQFF
TRBJ1-5 | NA | TRBV19 | many | TGTGCCAGTAGTATACGGGGGGCGAATGATCAGCCCCAGCATTTT | CASSIRGANDQPQHF
TRBJ2-1 | NA | TRBV19 | many | TGTGCCAGTAGTATAGCGGAGGAAACCTACAATGAGCAGTTCTTC | CASSIAEETYNEQFF
TRBJ2-2 | TRBD1 | TRBV5-1 | many | TGCGCCAGCAGCCCCGACAGGGGCACGAACACCGGGGAGCTGTTTTTT | CASSPDRGTNTGELFF
TRBJ2-1 | NA | TRBV20-1 | NA | TGCAGTGCTAGCCGAGGGGGGGACCGGGGCAATGAGCAGTTCTTC | CSASRGGDRGNEQFF
TRBJ1-1 | TRBD1 | TRBV12-3/TRBV12-4 | many | TGTGCCAGCAGTGGACAGGTGAACACTGAAGCTTTCTTT | CASSGQVNTEAFF
TRBJ1-1 | NA | TRBV3-1 | many | TGTGCCAGCAGCCACACCGGGACGGGGAACACTGAAGCTTTCTTT | CASSHTGTGNTEAFF
TRBJ2-5 | NA | TRBV9 | few | TGTGCCAGCAGCGTAGCCACCGGGGGTCGGCAAGAGACCCAGTACTTC | CASSVATGGRQETQYF
TRBJ1-5 | TRBD1 | TRBV18 | NA | TGTGCCAGCTCATCGGACAGGGGACAGCCCCAGCATTTT | CASSSDRGQPQHF